The 13 T cell receptor beta chains below come from one sample, sequenced in a study of cytomegalovirus exposure and HLA in healthy donors. The protocol was immunoSEQ multiplex PCR, while the TCRdb copy is restricted to in-frame clones and leaves out a portion. The repertoire holds 50,000 to 80,000 clones, with roughly 94% as singletons. Sequenced: PBMCs. The receptor source for this set is a woman aged 18-30 years in good health and CMV-seropositive.

This chain connects TRBV28 to TRBJ2-1; TRBD2 matches at 14 bases. This CDR3 has 15 residues. The junction had 6 bases not matched to a gene; V was cut back by 8 bases and J by 6 bases. CDR1 is MDHEN, CDR2 SYDVKM, per germline. CDR3 in DNA: TGTGCCAGCTCATTAGGGACTAGCGGGGGCAATGAGCAGTTCTTC. It translates to CASSLGTSGGNEQFF.

The V and J genes are TRBV11-3 and TRBJ2-2; the D is unclear. The CDR3 runs 12 residues. Trimming cost V 3 bases and J 7 bases, with 6 bases left between them. Looked up from germline, CDR1 is SGHNT and CDR2 is YENEEA. This CDR3 reads CASSFRVGELFF. DNA for the CDR3: TGTGCCAGCAGCTTTCGGGTCGGGGAGCTGTTTTTT.

V and J are TRBV7-6 and TRBJ1-4; tentative D call: TRBD1 (6 bases). V was shortened by 3 bases and J by 5 bases, with 16 bases between the two germline ends. Germline loops: CDR1 SGHVS, CDR2 FNYEAQ. The CDR3 extends over 16 amino acids. The CDR3 DNA reads as TGTGCCAGCAGCTTCGCCCGAGGGGGTAGGAATGAAAAACTGTTTTTT. Its translation is CASSFARGGRNEKLFF.

The V and J genes are TRBV4-1 and TRBJ1-5; D is unresolved. The germline CDR1 and CDR2 sequences are MGHRA and YSYEKL. The CDR3 covers 15 residues. Trimming took 1 base from V and 1 from J, leaving 8 bases between them. The CDR3: CASSQAGFSNQPQHF. The CDR3 nucleotides read TGCGCCAGCAGCCAAGCAGGATTCAGCAATCAGCCCCAGCATTTT.

The chain couples TRBV4-3 to TRBJ1-2; 7 bases agree with TRBD1. Germline-derived CDR1 and CDR2 are LGHNA and YSLEER. The CDR3 extends over 15 amino acids. J lost 8 bases, V lost 4 bases, and 13 bases had no gene match. This chain's CDR3 is CASSRGTATVDGYTF. The DNA of the CDR3 is TGCGCCAGCAGCCGAGGGACAGCTACTGTGGACGGCTACACCTTC.

There are a few counts of this clone. This rearrangement joins TRBV7-9 to TRBJ1-4; 9 positions match TRBD1. V gave up 5 bases and J gave up 8 bases; unmatched junction bases: 6. Germline V gene lookup returns CDR1 SEHNR and CDR2 FQNEAQ (reference sequence). CDR3 length: 14 amino acids. The CDR3 sequence is CASSLRQGDEKLFF. The CDR3 region has the DNA TGTGCCAGCAGCCTAAGACAGGGGGACGAAAAACTGTTTTTT.

This chain uses TRBV28 with TRBJ1-6; D gene ambiguous. This CDR3 comprises 16 residues. V lost 2 bases, J lost 2 bases, and 10 bases lay in between. Germline loops: CDR1 MDHEN, CDR2 SYDVKM. In DNA, the CDR3 is TGTGCCAGCAGTTTAGAAGCGGCTGCCTATAATTCACCCCTCCACTTT. Its translation is CASSLEAAAYNSPLHF.

The V gene is TRBV15, the J gene TRBJ2-2; maybe TRBD1 (5 bases). CDR3 length: 15 residues. Trimming cost V 5 bases and J 0 bases, with 10 bases left between them. Germline CDR1 is LNHNV and CDR2 is YYDKDF (reference sequence). CDR3 DNA sequence: TGTGCCACCAGCGACAGAGAGACGAACACCGGGGAGCTGTTTTTT. Amino acids: CATSDRETNTGELFF.

CDR3 residues: CASSPSWTGANEQFF. The CDR3 bases are TGTGCCAGCAGCCCCTCATGGACAGGGGCCAATGAGCAGTTCTTC. The chain uses TRBV11-3 and TRBJ2-1; 9 bases are shared with TRBD1. The trim removed 5 bases at V and 6 bases at J, leaving 8 bases unmatched. CDR1 and CDR2 (germline): SGHNT, YENEEA. The CDR3 is 15 residues long.

The V gene is TRBV28, the J gene TRBJ1-4; maybe TRBD1 (5 bases). Germline lookup yields CDR1 MDHEN and CDR2 SYDVKM. The CDR3 consists of 16 residues. The V end lost 3 bases, the J end lost 0 bases, and 11 bases lay between the germline ends. CDR3 protein: CASSFPTGATNEKLFF. The CDR3 DNA reads as TGTGCCAGCAGTTTCCCTACAGGTGCAACTAATGAAAAACTGTTTTTT.

V and J are TRBV28 and TRBJ2-2, with TRBD1 matching over 11 bases. The V gene's germline CDR1 is MDHEN and CDR2 SYDVKM. The CDR3 extends over 15 amino acids. With 5 bases clipped from V and 5 bases from J, the junction kept 4 bases outside the gene matches. The CDR3: CASSRTGGGTGELFF. In DNA form, the CDR3 reads TGTGCCAGCAGTAGGACAGGGGGCGGGACCGGGGAGCTGTTTTTT.

The chain combines TRBV6-1 with TRBJ1-5; no clear D. CDR1 MNHNS and CDR2 SASEGT come from the germline V gene. The CDR3 is 11 amino acids. V dropped 5 bases and J dropped 3 bases, with 2 bases sitting between them. CDR3 in amino acids: CASSHNQPQHF. The CDR3, as DNA: TGTGCCAGCAGTCACAATCAGCCCCAGCATTTT.

The chain links TRBV6-6 to TRBJ2-7, with a tentative D call TRBD1 (5 bases). The CDR3 length is 15 residues. Trimming took 0 bases from V and 3 from J, leaving 12 bases between them. The germline gives CDR1 MNHNY, CDR2 SVGAGI (reference sequence). CDR3 sequence reads: CASSYSSGAFYEQYF. The CDR3 coding sequence is TGTGCCAGCAGTTACTCAAGTGGGGCTTTCTACGAGCAGTACTTC.